The source of this T cell receptor beta chain is a study of cytomegalovirus exposure and HLA in healthy donors. The wider study: When 350 to 500 donors were genotyped, more than 70% of them were found to fall in the Caucasian-associated ancestry cluster.

Broader study findings: Presence/absence analyses took donor sequencing depth as roughly uniform. In a later analysis, CMV-associated beta chains were mostly HLA-associated, it appeared. Cytomegalovirus status, reportedly, was diagnosed with high specificity and sensitivity by the classifier.

Comments on this clone: Its specificity is unknown.

The CDR3 has 13 residues. V shed 2 bases and J shed 7 bases, with 11 bases lying between them. Per germline, CDR1 MNHEY and CDR2 SVGAGI. The primer mix had 60 Vbeta and 13 Jbeta primers. Profiled with immunoSEQ multiplex PCR; TCRdb holds only in-frame clones, not every one. Its table lists about 130,000 clones. Sequenced input: PBMCs. The TCR comes from a man aged 30 to 39 in good health and CMV-seronegative. The rearrangement uses TRBV6-5 and TRBJ1-1; TRBD1 is a possible D gene (5 bases). CDR3 nucleotides: TGTGCCAGCAGTTACGGGCCAAGGGGTGAAGCTTTCTTT. Its translation: CASSYGPRGEAFF.